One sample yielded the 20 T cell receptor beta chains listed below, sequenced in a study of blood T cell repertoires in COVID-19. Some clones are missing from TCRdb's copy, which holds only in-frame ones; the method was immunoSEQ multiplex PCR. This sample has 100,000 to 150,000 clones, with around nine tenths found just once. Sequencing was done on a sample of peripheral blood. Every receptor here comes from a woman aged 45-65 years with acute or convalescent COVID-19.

The CDR3 DNA reads as TGTGCCAGCAGTGGCCAGGGCCACGAGCAGTACTTC. It translates to CASSGQGHEQYF. The genes are TRBV27 and TRBJ2-7; possible D gene TRBD1, 5 bases. Germline CDR1 is MNHEY and CDR2 is SMNVEV (reference sequence). This CDR3 spans 12 amino acids. Trimming cost V 5 bases and J 5 bases, with 10 bases left between them.

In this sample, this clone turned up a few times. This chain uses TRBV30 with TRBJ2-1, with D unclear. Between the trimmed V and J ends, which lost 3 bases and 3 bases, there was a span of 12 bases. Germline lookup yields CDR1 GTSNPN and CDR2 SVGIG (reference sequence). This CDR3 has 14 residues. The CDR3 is CAWSRSANYNEQFF. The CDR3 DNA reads TGTGCCTGGAGCCGATCAGCGAACTACAATGAGCAGTTCTTC.

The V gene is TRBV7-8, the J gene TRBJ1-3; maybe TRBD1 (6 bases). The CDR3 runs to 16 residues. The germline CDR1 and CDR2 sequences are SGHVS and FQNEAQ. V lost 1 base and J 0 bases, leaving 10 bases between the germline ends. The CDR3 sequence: CASSLESRGSGNTIYF. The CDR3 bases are TGTGCCAGCAGCTTAGAAAGCAGGGGCTCTGGAAACACCATATATTTT.

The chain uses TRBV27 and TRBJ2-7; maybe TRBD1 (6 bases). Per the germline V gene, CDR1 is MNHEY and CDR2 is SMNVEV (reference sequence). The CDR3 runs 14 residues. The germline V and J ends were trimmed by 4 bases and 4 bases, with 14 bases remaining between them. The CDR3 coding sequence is TGTGCCAGCAGTTGGGGCAGGGGTGATTACGAGCAGTACTTC. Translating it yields CASSWGRGDYEQYF.

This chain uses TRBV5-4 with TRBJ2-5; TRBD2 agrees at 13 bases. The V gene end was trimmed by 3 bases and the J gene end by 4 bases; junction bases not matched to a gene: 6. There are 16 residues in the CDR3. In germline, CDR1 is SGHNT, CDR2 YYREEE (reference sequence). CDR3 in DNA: TGTGCCAGCAGCTCGGGACTAGCGGGGATCGGAGAGACCCAGTACTTC. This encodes CASSSGLAGIGETQYF.

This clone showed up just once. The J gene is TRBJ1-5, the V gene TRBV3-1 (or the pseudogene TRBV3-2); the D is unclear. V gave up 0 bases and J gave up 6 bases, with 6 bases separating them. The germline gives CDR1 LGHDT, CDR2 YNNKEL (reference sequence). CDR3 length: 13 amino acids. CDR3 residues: CASSQDGGQPQHF. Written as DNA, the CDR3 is TGTGCCAGCAGCCAAGACGGAGGTCAGCCCCAGCATTTT.

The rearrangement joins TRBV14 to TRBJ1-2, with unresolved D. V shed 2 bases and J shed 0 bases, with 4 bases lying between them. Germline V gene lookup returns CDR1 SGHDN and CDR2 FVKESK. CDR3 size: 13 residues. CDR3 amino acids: CASSQSANYGYTF. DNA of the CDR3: TGTGCCAGCAGCCAATCGGCTAACTATGGCTACACCTTC.

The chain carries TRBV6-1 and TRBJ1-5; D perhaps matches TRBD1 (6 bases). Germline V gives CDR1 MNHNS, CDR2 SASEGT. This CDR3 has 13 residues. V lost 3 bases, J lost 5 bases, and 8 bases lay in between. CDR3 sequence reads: CASSDRGYQPQHF. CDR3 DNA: TGTGCCAGCAGTGACAGGGGATATCAGCCCCAGCATTTT.

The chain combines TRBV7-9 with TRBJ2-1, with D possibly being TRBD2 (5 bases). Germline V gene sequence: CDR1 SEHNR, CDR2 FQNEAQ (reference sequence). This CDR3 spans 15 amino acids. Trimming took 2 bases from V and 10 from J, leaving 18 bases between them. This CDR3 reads CASSLILGSSDEQFF. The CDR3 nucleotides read TGTGCCAGCAGCTTAATCTTAGGGAGTAGCGACGAGCAGTTCTTC.

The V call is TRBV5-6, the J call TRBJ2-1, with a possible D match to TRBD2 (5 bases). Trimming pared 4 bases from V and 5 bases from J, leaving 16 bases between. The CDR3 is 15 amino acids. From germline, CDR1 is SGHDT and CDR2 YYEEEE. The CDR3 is CASSPRLALNNEQFF. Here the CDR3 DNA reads TGTGCCAGCAGCCCTAGGCTAGCCTTAAACAATGAGCAGTTCTTC.

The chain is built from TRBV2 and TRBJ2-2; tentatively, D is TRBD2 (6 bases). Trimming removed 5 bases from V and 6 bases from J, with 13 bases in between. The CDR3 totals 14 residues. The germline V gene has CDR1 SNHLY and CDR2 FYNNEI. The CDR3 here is CASSSTLASGELFF. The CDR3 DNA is TGTGCCAGCAGTTCCACACTAGCCTCCGGGGAGCTGTTTTTT.

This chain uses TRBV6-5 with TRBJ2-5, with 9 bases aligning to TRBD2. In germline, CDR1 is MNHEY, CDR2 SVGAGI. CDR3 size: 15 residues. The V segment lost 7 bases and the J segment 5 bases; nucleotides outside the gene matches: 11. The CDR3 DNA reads TGTGCCAGCAATACCTGGCACGCGGGGGGGGAGACCCAGTACTTC. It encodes CASNTWHAGGETQYF.

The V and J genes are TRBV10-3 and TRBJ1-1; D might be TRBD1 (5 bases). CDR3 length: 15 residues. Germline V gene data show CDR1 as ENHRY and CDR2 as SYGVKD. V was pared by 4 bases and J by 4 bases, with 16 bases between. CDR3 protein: CAISGGGVGVTEAFF. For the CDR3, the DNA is TGTGCCATCAGTGGCGGGGGTGTGGGCGTCACTGAAGCTTTCTTT.

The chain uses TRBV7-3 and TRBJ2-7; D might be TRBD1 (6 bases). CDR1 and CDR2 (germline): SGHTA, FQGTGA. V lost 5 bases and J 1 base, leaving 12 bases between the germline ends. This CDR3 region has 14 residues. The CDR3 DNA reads TGTGCCAGCAGCCGAACAGGGCTTTCCTACGAGCAGTACTTC. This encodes CASSRTGLSYEQYF.

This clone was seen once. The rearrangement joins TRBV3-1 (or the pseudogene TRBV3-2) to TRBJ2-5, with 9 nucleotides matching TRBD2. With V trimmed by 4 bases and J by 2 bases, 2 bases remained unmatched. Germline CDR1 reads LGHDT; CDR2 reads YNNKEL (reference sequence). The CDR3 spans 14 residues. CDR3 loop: CASSRRGGQETQYF. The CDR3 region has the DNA TGTGCCAGCAGCCGGCGGGGGGGGCAAGAGACCCAGTACTTC.

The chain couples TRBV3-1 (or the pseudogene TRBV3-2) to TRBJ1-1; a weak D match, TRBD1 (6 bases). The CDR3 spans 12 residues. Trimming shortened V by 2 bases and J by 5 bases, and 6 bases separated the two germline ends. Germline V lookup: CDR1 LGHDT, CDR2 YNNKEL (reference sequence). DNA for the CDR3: TGTGCCAGCAGCCAACAGGGGACTGAAGCTTTCTTT. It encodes CASSQQGTEAFF.

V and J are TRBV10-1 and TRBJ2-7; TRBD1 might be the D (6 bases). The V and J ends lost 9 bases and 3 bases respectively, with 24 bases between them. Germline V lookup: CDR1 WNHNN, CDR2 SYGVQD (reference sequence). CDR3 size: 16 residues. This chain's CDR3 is CARSYAGVPHCYEQYF. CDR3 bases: TGCGCCAGAAGCTACGCAGGGGTCCCTCATTGCTACGAGCAGTACTTC.

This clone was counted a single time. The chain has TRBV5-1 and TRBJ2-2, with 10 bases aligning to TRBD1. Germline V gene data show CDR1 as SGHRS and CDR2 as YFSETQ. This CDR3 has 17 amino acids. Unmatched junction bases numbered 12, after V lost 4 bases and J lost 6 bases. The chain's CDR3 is CASSLTGGQVLSGELFF. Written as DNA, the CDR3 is TGCGCCAGCAGCCTGACAGGGGGCCAGGTTTTGTCCGGGGAGCTGTTTTTT.

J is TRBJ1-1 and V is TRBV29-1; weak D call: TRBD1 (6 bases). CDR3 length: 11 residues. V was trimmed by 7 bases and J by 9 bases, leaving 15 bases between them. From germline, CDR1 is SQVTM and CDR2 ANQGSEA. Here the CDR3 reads CSAGGQMKAFF. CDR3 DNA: TGCAGCGCCGGGGGGCAGATGAAAGCTTTCTTT.

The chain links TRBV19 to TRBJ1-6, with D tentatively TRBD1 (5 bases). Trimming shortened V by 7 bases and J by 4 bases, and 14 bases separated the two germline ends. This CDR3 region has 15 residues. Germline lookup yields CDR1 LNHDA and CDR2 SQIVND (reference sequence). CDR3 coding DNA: TGTGCCAGTACGAACTCGACAGTTTATAATTCACCCCTCCACTTT. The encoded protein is CASTNSTVYNSPLHF. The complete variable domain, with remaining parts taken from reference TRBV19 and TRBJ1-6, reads DGGITQSPKYLFRKEGQNVTLSCEQNLNHDAMYWYRQDPGQGLRLIYYSQIVNDFQKGDIAEGYSVSREKKESFPLTVTSAQKNPTAFYLCASTNSTVYNSPLHFGNGTRLTVT.